These T cell receptor beta chains were read from a single sample in a study of T-cell reconstitution after alpha-beta-depleted transplantation in children. TCRdb redid the calling of the PCR reads with MiXCR, one entry per CDR3 protein. The sample contains about 640,000 distinct CDR3 sequences, 10% to 15% of which appear only once. The sequenced sample was PBMCs, mostly from graft donor cells, obtained 360 days after TCRalphabeta/CD19-depleted stem cell transplant. These receptor sequences come from a male patient younger than 18 who had a stem cell transplant for acute myeloid leukemia, so the T cells may come from the graft donor. CDR3s include the opening cysteine and the closing phenylalanine or tryptophan.

j_call | v_call | cdr3_aa
TRBJ2-6 | TRBV11-1 | CASSPRAPFAPPGANVLTF
TRBJ2-7 | TRBV28 | CASSLSPGGPTYEQYF
TRBJ1-2 | TRBV25-1 | CASSARDYGYTF
TRBJ2-2 | TRBV5-1 | CASSPVGRKNGELFF
TRBJ2-3 | TRBV25-1 | CASSLPGLRSSTDTQYF
TRBJ2-7 | TRBV12-3/TRBV12-4 | CASSWTGVYEQYF
TRBJ2-7 | TRBV20-1 | CSFSRGLAFIEQYF
TRBJ2-1 | TRBV12-3/TRBV12-4 | CASSLEVGPNNEQFF
TRBJ2-1 | TRBV30 | CAWSEGTSGYNEQFF
TRBJ2-3 | TRBV3-1 | CASSTRDRGTDTQYF
TRBJ2-5 | TRBV3-1 | CASSQDQRRQGRRKTQYF
TRBJ1-1 | TRBV9 | CASSESSGRWTEAFF
TRBJ2-1 | TRBV20-1 | CSASFGLAGVYEQFF
TRBJ2-5 | TRBV7-3 | CASSSSPGQGFETQYF
TRBJ2-5 | TRBV6-2/TRBV6-3 | CASSYSSAGLKETQYF
TRBJ2-7 | TRBV10-3 | CAISEGGLPYEQYF
TRBJ2-1 | TRBV7-3 | CASSLNSRGTSGSGSYNEQFF
TRBJ2-5 | TRBV4-3 | CASSQWSGSIQETQYF
TRBJ2-7 | TRBV12-3/TRBV12-4 | CASSPGNGYEQYF
TRBJ2-6 | TRBV4-2 | CASSQDLRETGANVLTF
TRBJ2-1 | TRBV27 | CASLPGLADNEQFF
TRBJ1-3 | TRBV29-1 | CSVVGGPTAGNTIYF
TRBJ1-1 | TRBV5-1 | CASSLAPRVLAEAFF
TRBJ2-6 | TRBV19 | CASSIAAAPGANVLTF
TRBJ2-1 | TRBV12-3/TRBV12-4 | CASSFFRQDEQFF
TRBJ2-1 | TRBV11-2 | CASGPHPLSYNEQFF
TRBJ2-7 | TRBV6-5 | CASARDRDHEQYF
TRBJ1-3 | TRBV29-1 | CSVENPTMGGNTIYF
TRBJ2-7 | TRBV4-1 | CASSHASLPAGGPYEQYF
TRBJ2-7 | TRBV7-9 | CASSLDLVPHEQYF
TRBJ2-5 | TRBV12-3/TRBV12-4 | CASRNAFKETQYF
TRBJ1-1 | TRBV27 | CASSRQGFMNTEAFF
TRBJ2-3 | TRBV29-1 | CSATGQGAWDTDTQYF
TRBJ1-6 | TRBV7-9 | CASSLNGGPIGPLHF
TRBJ2-2 | TRBV20-1 | CSAPRQGVSTGELFF
TRBJ2-3 | TRBV29-1 | CSVDPQTRPSTDTQYF
TRBJ2-3 | TRBV19 | CASSIPGLPDTQYF
TRBJ2-3 | TRBV29-1 | CSVVTSGRDTQYF
TRBJ2-5 | TRBV7-9 | CASTGGGSAGVVETQYF
TRBJ2-7 | TRBV29-1 | CSVSGGHEQYF
TRBJ2-6 | TRBV6-7 | CASSPQGHTSGANVLTF
TRBJ2-7 | TRBV20-1 | CSARLWGRSPYEQYF
TRBJ2-1 | TRBV29-1 | CSVGRASSYNEQFF
TRBJ2-5 | TRBV29-1 | CSVIGAGDGETQYF
TRBJ2-6 | TRBV30 | CAWDEDGANVLTF
TRBJ2-7 | TRBV28 | CASSYREQYF
TRBJ2-3 | TRBV5-1 | CASIRTSGSGTDTQYF
TRBJ1-5 | TRBV30 | CAWSVVGSAGNQPQHF
TRBJ2-2 | TRBV28 | CASSLFWTGTGELFF
TRBJ2-7 | TRBV7-8 | CASSLAWGNEQYF